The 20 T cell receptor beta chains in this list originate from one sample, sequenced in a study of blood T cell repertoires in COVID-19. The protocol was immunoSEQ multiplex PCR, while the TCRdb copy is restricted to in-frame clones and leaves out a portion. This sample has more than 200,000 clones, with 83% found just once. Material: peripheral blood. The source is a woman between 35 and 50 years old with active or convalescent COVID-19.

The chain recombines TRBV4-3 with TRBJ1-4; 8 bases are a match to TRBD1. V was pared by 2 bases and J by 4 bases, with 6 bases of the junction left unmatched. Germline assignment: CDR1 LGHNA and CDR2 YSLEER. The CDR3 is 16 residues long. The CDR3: CASSQRQGISNEKLFF. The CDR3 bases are TGCGCCAGCAGCCAACGACAGGGGATTAGTAATGAAAAACTGTTTTTT.

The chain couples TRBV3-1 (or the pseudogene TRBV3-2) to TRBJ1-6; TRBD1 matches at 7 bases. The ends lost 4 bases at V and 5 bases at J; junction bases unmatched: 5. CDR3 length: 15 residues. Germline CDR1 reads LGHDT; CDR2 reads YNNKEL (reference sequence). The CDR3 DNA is TGTGCCAGCAGCCGGAGGGGGCGCGATAATTCACCCCTCCACTTT. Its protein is CASSRRGRDNSPLHF.

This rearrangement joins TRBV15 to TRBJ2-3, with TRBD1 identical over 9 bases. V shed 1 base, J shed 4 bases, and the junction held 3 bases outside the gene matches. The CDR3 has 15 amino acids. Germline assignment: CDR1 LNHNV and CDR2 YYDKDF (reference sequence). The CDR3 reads CATSRVRQGADTQYF. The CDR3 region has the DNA TGTGCCACCAGCAGAGTAAGACAGGGGGCAGATACGCAGTATTTT.

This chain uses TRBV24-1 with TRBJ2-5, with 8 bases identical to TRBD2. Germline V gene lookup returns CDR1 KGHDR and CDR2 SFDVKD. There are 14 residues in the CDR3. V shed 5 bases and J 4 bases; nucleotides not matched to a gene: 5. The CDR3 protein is CATSVSSGGETQYF. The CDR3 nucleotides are TGTGCCACCAGTGTGTCAAGCGGGGGAGAGACCCAGTACTTC.

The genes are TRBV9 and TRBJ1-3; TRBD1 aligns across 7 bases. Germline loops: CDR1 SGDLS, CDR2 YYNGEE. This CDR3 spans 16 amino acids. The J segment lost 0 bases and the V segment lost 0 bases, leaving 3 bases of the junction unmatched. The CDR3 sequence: CASSVVTGLSGNTIYF. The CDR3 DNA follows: TGTGCCAGCAGCGTAGTGACAGGGCTCTCTGGAAACACCATATATTTT.

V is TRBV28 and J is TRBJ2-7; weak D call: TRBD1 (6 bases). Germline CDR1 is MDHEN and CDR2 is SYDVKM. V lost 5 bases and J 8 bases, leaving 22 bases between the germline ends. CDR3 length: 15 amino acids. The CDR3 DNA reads TGTGCCAGCAGTCCAGAACAGGGTCCCCTTTATAAGCAGTACTTC. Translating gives CASSPEQGPLYKQYF.

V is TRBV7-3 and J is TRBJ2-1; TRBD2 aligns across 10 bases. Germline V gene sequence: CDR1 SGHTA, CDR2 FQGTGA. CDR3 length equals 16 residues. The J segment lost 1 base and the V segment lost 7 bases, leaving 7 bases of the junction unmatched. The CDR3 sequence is CASNHDSGGSYNEQFF. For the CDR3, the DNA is TGTGCCAGCAACCACGATAGCGGGGGGTCCTACAATGAGCAGTTCTTC.

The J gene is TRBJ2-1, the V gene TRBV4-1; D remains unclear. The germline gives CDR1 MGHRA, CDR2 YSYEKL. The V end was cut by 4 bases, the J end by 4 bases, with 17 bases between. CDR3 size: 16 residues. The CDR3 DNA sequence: TGCGCCAGCAGCCTGGGTTCGGTAGCCCCTTACAATGAGCAGTTCTTC. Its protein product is CASSLGSVAPYNEQFF.

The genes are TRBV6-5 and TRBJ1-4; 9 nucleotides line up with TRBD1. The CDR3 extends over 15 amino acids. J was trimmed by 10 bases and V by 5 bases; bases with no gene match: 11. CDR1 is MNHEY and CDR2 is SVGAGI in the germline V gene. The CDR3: CASSPGQGSIGKLFF. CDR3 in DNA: TGTGCCAGCAGTCCGGGACAGGGAAGCATCGGAAAACTGTTTTTT.

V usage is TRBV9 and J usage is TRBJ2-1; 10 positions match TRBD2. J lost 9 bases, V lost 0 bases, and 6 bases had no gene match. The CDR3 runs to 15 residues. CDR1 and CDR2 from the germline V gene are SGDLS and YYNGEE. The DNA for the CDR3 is TGTGCCAGCAGCGTAGAGAGCGGGGGGGCGGTTGAGCAGTTCTTC. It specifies CASSVESGGAVEQFF.

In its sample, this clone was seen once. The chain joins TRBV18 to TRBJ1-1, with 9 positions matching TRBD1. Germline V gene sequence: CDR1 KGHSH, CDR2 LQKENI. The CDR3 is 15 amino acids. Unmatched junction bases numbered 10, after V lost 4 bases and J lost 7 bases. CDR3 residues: CASSLSGTGQIEAFF. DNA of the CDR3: TGTGCCAGCTCACTATCCGGGACAGGGCAAATTGAAGCTTTCTTT.

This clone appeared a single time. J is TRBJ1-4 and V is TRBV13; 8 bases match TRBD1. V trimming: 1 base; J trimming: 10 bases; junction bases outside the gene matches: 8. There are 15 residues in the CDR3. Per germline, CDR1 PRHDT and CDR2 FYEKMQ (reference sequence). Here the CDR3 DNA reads TGTGCCAGCAGCTTAGAAGGACAGGGAAAGGGAAAACTGTTTTTT. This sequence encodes CASSLEGQGKGKLFF.

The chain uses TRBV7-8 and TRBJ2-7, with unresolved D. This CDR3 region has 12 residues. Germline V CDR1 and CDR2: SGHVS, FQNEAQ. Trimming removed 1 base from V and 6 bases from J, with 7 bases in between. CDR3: CASSLVASEQYF. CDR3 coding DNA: TGTGCCAGCAGCTTAGTCGCTAGCGAGCAGTACTTC.

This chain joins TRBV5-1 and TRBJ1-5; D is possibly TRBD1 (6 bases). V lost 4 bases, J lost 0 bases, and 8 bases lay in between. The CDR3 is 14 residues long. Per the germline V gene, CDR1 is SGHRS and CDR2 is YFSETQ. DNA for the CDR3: TGCGCCAGCAGCACGACAGGTAGCAATCAGCCCCAGCATTTT. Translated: CASSTTGSNQPQHF.

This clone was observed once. The CDR3 DNA sequence: TGTGCCAGCAGCAAACCCGAACTAGCGGAGCCCTACAATGAGCAGTTCTTC. It is translated as CASSKPELAEPYNEQFF. The J gene is TRBJ2-1, the V gene TRBV11-2, with TRBD2 matching 8 bases. The length of the CDR3 is 17 residues. The V segment lost 5 bases and the J segment 2 bases; nucleotides outside the gene matches: 11. Germline-derived CDR1 and CDR2 are SGHAT and FQNNGV.

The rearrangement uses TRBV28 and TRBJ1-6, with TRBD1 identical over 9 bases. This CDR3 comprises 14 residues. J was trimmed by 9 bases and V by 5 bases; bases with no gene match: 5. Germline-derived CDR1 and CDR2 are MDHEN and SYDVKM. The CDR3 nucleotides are TGTGCCAGCAGTGTGGGGACAGGGAGTTCACCCCTCCACTTT. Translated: CASSVGTGSSPLHF.

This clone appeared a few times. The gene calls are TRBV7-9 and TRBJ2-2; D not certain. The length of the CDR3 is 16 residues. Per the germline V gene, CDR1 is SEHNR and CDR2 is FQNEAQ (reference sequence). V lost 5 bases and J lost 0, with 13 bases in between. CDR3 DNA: TGTGCCAGCAGCACATACGGAGTCGCGAACACCGGGGAGCTGTTTTTT. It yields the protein CASSTYGVANTGELFF. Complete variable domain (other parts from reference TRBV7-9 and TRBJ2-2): DTGVSQNPRHKITKRGQNVTFRCDPISEHNRLYWYRQTLGQGPEFLTYFQNEAQLEKSRLLSDRFSAERPKGSFSTLEIQRTEQGDSAMYLCASSTYGVANTGELFFGEGSRLTVL.

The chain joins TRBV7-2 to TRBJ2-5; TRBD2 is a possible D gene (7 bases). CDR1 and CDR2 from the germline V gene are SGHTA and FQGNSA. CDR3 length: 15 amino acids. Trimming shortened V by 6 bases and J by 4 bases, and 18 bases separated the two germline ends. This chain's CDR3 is CASRYGGPSGETQYF. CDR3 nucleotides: TGTGCCAGCAGGTACGGGGGGCCGTCAGGAGAGACCCAGTACTTC.

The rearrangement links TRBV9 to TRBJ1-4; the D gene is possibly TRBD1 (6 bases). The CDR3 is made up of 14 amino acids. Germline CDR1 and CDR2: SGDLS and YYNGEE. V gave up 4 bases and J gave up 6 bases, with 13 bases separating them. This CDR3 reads CASSWTAADEKLFF. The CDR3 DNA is TGTGCCAGCAGCTGGACAGCGGCGGATGAAAAACTGTTTTTT.

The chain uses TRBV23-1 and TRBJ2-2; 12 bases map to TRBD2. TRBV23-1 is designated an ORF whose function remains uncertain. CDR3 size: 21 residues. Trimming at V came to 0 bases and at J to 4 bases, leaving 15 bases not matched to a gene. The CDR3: CASSQSWDASGRAGGTGELFF. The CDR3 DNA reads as TGCGCCAGCAGTCAATCGTGGGACGCTAGCGGGAGGGCCGGGGGCACCGGGGAGCTGTTTTTT.